The 32 T cell receptor beta chains given below trace back to one sample, sequenced in a study of cytomegalovirus exposure and HLA in healthy donors. The PCR made use of 60 Vbeta and 13 Jbeta primers. The repertoire was sequenced with immunoSEQ multiplex PCR; TCRdb's copy has only in-frame clones and lacks some. There are about 150,000 clones in the sample; approximately 80% occur only once, and 2.2% lies in the top ten. Sequencing was carried out using PBMCs. The receptors here all came from a man aged 25 to 40 in good health and CMV-seronegative.

This chain uses TRBV19 with TRBJ2-2; weak D call: TRBD1 (5 bases). Trimming removed 3 bases from V and 13 bases from J, with 12 bases in between. Germline-derived CDR1 and CDR2 are LNHDA and SQIVND (reference sequence). The CDR3 length is 12 residues. CDR3 nucleotide sequence: TGTGCCAGTAGTATGGGGCATCTCGGGCTGTTTTTT. Residues: CASSMGHLGLFF.

J is TRBJ2-3 and V is TRBV11-3, with D unclear. Looked up from germline, CDR1 is SGHNT and CDR2 is YENEEA. Trimming took 2 bases from V and 6 from J, leaving 9 bases between them. This CDR3 has 13 amino acids. The CDR3, as DNA: TGTGCCAGCAGCTTACGAAACGGGGATACGCAGTATTTT. This gives the protein CASSLRNGDTQYF.

The genes are TRBV7-9 and TRBJ2-6, with D possibly TRBD1 on 5 matching bases. CDR1 and CDR2 from the germline V gene are SEHNR and FQNEAQ (reference sequence). The CDR3 has 17 residues. V was trimmed by 4 bases and J by 3 bases, leaving 16 bases between them. The CDR3 coding sequence is TGTGCCAGCAGCTCCGTAGGGGTTAGTGTTGGGGCCAACGTCCTGACTTTC. Translation: CASSSVGVSVGANVLTF.

The chain links TRBV7-2 to TRBJ2-1; D may be TRBD1 (5 bases). Deletions cut 1 base from V and 9 bases from J, with 7 bases between. This CDR3 is built from 12 residues. CDR1 and CDR2 (germline): SGHTA, FQGNSA. The CDR3 DNA reads as TGTGCCAGCAGCTTAGTAAGGGGTGAGCAGTTCTTC. Its translation is CASSLVRGEQFF.

This clone was found once. The genes are TRBV5-1 and TRBJ2-1, with TRBD2 matching 7 bases. Germline CDR1 is SGHRS and CDR2 is YFSETQ. This CDR3 has 17 amino acids. V lost 1 base to trimming and J lost 3 bases; unmatched junction nucleotides: 10. The CDR3 here is CASSLSGGRVGYNEQFF. In DNA, the CDR3 is TGCGCCAGCAGCTTGTCGGGCGGGAGAGTCGGCTACAATGAGCAGTTCTTC.

V is TRBV5-1 and J is TRBJ2-1, with 9 positions matching TRBD1. V was clipped by 2 bases and J by 8 bases; unmatched bases: 5. This CDR3 region has 14 residues. From germline, CDR1 is SGHRS and CDR2 YFSETQ. In DNA form, the CDR3 reads TGCGCCAGCAGCTTAAGACAGGGGGGCGATGAGCAGTTCTTC. The encoded protein is CASSLRQGGDEQFF.

This clone was counted a few times. This chain joins TRBV5-1 and TRBJ2-2; the D is unclear. V lost 4 bases to trimming and J lost 7 bases, with 8 bases between them. Germline V lookup: CDR1 SGHRS, CDR2 YFSETQ. The CDR3 is made up of 12 amino acids. The CDR3, as DNA: TGCGCCAGCAGCACTGAAGACGGGGAGCTGTTTTTT. Translation: CASSTEDGELFF.

The chain uses TRBV7-2 and TRBJ2-7; perhaps TRBD2 as D (5 bases). The CDR3 length is 12 residues. The germline CDR1 and CDR2 sequences are SGHTA and FQGNSA. Trimming shortened V by 9 bases and J by 2 bases, and 11 bases separated the two germline ends. Here the CDR3 reads CASAAVTYEQYF. CDR3 bases: TGTGCCAGTGCAGCGGTGACCTACGAGCAGTACTTC.

The J gene is TRBJ1-4, the V gene TRBV19; perhaps TRBD1 as D (5 bases). The CDR3 is made up of 16 amino acids. Looked up from germline, CDR1 is LNHDA and CDR2 is SQIVND (reference sequence). The V gene lost 6 bases and the J gene lost 7 bases, with 21 bases spanning the gap. CDR3 sequence reads: CASSPSGGPGGEKLFF. CDR3 nucleotide sequence: TGTGCCAGTAGCCCCTCAGGCGGACCGGGGGGTGAAAAACTGTTTTTT.

The V gene is TRBV7-9, the J gene TRBJ1-6; TRBD1 agrees at 7 bases. V shed 5 bases and J 6 bases; nucleotides not matched to a gene: 13. CDR3 length: 17 amino acids. Germline V lookup: CDR1 SEHNR, CDR2 FQNEAQ (reference sequence). CDR3 amino acids: CASSRRRGRSLNSPLHF. Written as DNA, the CDR3 is TGTGCCAGCAGCCGAAGGAGGGGGCGTTCCCTTAATTCACCCCTCCACTTT. Drawing the rest from reference TRBV7-9 and TRBJ1-6, the complete variable domain is DTGVSQNPRHKITKRGQNVTFRCDPISEHNRLYWYRQTLGQGPEFLTYFQNEAQLEKSRLLSDRFSAERPKGSFSTLEIQRTEQGDSAMYLCASSRRRGRSLNSPLHFGNGTRLTVT.

The chain is built from TRBV21-1 and TRBJ2-3; the table calls TRBD2, which could not be checked here. TRBV21-1 is a pseudogene segment. The CDR3 runs 15 residues. The CDR3 DNA is TGTGCCAGCAGCAACAGGGAGCCTGCGGGGGATACGCAGTATTTT. Amino acid sequence: CASSNREPAGDTQYF.

This chain links TRBV5-1 with TRBJ1-1, with 12 positions matching TRBD1. The CDR3 loop spans 17 amino acids. Trimming cost V 3 bases and J 1 base; bases outside gene matches: 7. The germline V gene has CDR1 SGHRS and CDR2 YFSETQ. The CDR3 region is CASSSPGTGGENTEAFF. The CDR3 nucleotides read TGCGCCAGCAGCTCCCCCGGGACAGGGGGCGAGAACACTGAAGCTTTCTTT. Based on the CDR3 plus reference TRBV5-1 and TRBJ1-1, the full variable domain is KAGVTQTPRYLIKTRGQQVTLSCSPISGHRSVSWYQQTPGQGLQFLFEYFSETQRNKGNFPGRFSGRQFSNSRSEMNVSTLELGDSALYLCASSSPGTGGENTEAFFGQGTRLTVV.

The chain combines TRBV6-1 with TRBJ2-3; 7 nucleotides line up with TRBD2. Trimming took 8 bases from V and 5 from J; bases not matched to a gene: 13. Germline loops: CDR1 MNHNS, CDR2 SASEGT. This CDR3 contains 15 residues. Written as DNA, the CDR3 is TGTGCCAGCCCCGGCTATGCGGGAGAGGGAGATACGCAGTATTTT. Amino acids: CASPGYAGEGDTQYF.

This clone was seen once. This chain connects TRBV5-1 to TRBJ2-7, with D maybe TRBD1 (6 bases). Germline V gene data show CDR1 as SGHRS and CDR2 as YFSETQ. Between the trimmed V and J ends, which lost 0 bases and 5 bases, there was a span of 18 bases. The CDR3 length is 16 residues. CDR3 residues: CASSLARTGHNHEQYF. The CDR3 DNA reads as TGCGCCAGCAGCTTGGCCAGAACAGGGCATAACCACGAGCAGTACTTC.

As regards this clone: The junction departs from germline at one end; a sequencing error may be responsible. The chain combines TRBV7-7 with TRBJ2-1, with D possibly TRBD1 on 7 matching bases. The CDR3 extends over 15 amino acids. CDR1 is SSHAT, CDR2 FNYEAQ, per germline (reference sequence). CDR3 sequence: CASSLAETGRNEQFF. Written as DNA, the CDR3 is TGTGCTAGCAGCTTAGCGGAGACAGGGCGTAATGAGCAGTTCTTC.

V is TRBV6-1 and J is TRBJ2-1, with a weak D call TRBD2 (6 bases). Per the germline V gene, CDR1 is MNHNS and CDR2 is SASEGT. This CDR3 region has 15 residues. With 4 bases removed from V and 2 bases from J, the gap between germline ends came to 12 bases. The CDR3 here is CASSAWRAPYNEQFF. As DNA, the CDR3 is TGTGCCAGCAGTGCATGGAGGGCCCCCTACAATGAGCAGTTCTTC.

The chain employs TRBV9 and TRBJ2-7; D is perhaps TRBD2 (5 bases). Germline assignment: CDR1 SGDLS and CDR2 YYNGEE. The CDR3 runs to 14 residues. The V gene lost 0 bases and the J gene lost 3 bases, with 10 bases spanning the gap. CDR3 amino acids: CASSVEGGSYEQYF. In DNA, the CDR3 is TGTGCCAGCAGCGTAGAAGGAGGTAGCTACGAGCAGTACTTC.

The CDR3 loop is CAISETSDNTYEQYF. In nucleotides, the CDR3 is TGTGCCATCAGTGAGACTTCCGACAATACCTACGAGCAGTACTTC. This chain joins TRBV10-3 and TRBJ2-7; no reliable D call. V was cut by 2 bases and J by 2 bases, with 13 bases left in between. Germline V gene sequence: CDR1 ENHRY, CDR2 SYGVKD. This CDR3 region has 15 residues.

V usage is TRBV7-9 and J usage is TRBJ1-4; 7 bases agree with TRBD1. V was clipped by 1 base and J by 7 bases; unmatched bases: 6. CDR1 SEHNR and CDR2 FQNEAQ come from the germline V gene (reference sequence). The CDR3 has 15 amino acids. The CDR3 DNA reads as TGTGCCAGCAGCTTAGGGCAGGGGGGTCGTGAAAAACTGTTTTTT. Amino acids: CASSLGQGGREKLFF.

V usage is TRBV29-1 and J usage is TRBJ2-1; 14 bases are shared with TRBD2. The V and J ends lost 7 bases and 0 bases, in that order; junction bases with no gene match: 8. The CDR3 totals 17 residues. The V gene's germline CDR1 is SQVTM and CDR2 ANQGSEA. DNA for the CDR3: TGCAGCGCTGGGGGGACTAGCGGGGGAAGCTCCTACAATGAGCAGTTCTTC. Translating gives CSAGGTSGGSSYNEQFF.

This clone was seen more than once but under ten times. The chain recombines TRBV6-5 with TRBJ1-1; D is unclear. Between the trimmed V and J ends, which lost 7 bases and 2 bases, there was a span of 14 bases. The CDR3 extends over 14 amino acids. Germline CDR1 and CDR2: MNHEY and SVGAGI. CDR3 protein: CASITPGRNTEAFF. The CDR3 DNA reads as TGTGCCAGCATTACTCCCGGGAGAAACACTGAAGCTTTCTTT.

The V gene is TRBV6-5, the J gene TRBJ2-2, with a weak D call TRBD2 (6 bases). The CDR3 is made up of 14 amino acids. Trimming took 7 bases from V and 0 from J, leaving 9 bases between them. The germline V gene encodes CDR1 MNHEY and CDR2 SVGAGI. CDR3 in DNA: TGTGCCAGCACGCGGGGAACGAACACCGGGGAGCTGTTTTTT. It codes for CASTRGTNTGELFF.

The chain combines TRBV25-1 with TRBJ1-6, with D possibly TRBD1 on 6 matching bases. V was trimmed by 4 bases and J by 7 bases, leaving 8 bases between them. CDR3 length equals 13 residues. Looked up from germline, CDR1 is MGHDK and CDR2 is SYGVNS. The CDR3, as DNA: TGTGCCAGCAGTGGAACAGGGAATTCACCCCTCCACTTT. Its protein is CASSGTGNSPLHF.

CDR3 loop: CASSFSGTDTQYF. The DNA of the CDR3 is TGTGCCAGCAGCTTTAGCGGCACAGATACGCAGTATTTT. The gene calls are TRBV7-2 and TRBJ2-3, with D tentatively TRBD2 (5 bases). V was clipped by 3 bases and J by 1 base, with 5 bases between them. The CDR3 is 13 residues long. CDR1 and CDR2 (germline): SGHTA, FQGNSA. Supplemented by reference TRBV7-2 and TRBJ2-3, the full variable domain reads GAGVSQSPSNKVTEKGKDVELRCDPISGHTALYWYRQSLGQGLEFLIYFQGNSAPDKSGLPSDRFSAERTGGSVSTLTIQRTQQEDSAVYLCASSFSGTDTQYFGPGTRLTVL.

V usage is TRBV28 and J usage is TRBJ1-3, with TRBD1 as a possible D gene (5 bases). Germline V gene data show CDR1 as MDHEN and CDR2 as SYDVKM. The CDR3 sequence is 16 residues long. With 5 bases removed from V and 0 bases from J, the gap between germline ends came to 14 bases. The CDR3 nucleotides are TGTGCCAGCAGTCTCCACGCGGGGGACTCTGGAAACACCATATATTTT. Protein: CASSLHAGDSGNTIYF. Full variable domain (outside the CDR3, taken from reference TRBV28 and TRBJ1-3): DVKVTQSSRYLVKRTGEKVFLECVQDMDHENMFWYRQDPGLGLRLIYFSYDVKMKEKGDIPEGYSVSREKKERFSLILESASTNQTSMYLCASSLHAGDSGNTIYFGEGSWLTVV.

The rearrangement uses TRBV5-1 and TRBJ2-3; D call uncertain. In germline, CDR1 is SGHRS, CDR2 YFSETQ. The CDR3 totals 12 residues. The V end was cut by 3 bases, the J end by 8 bases, with 10 bases between. The CDR3 DNA reads as TGCGCCAGCAGCTCCGTCGGCGGTACGCAGTATTTT. It specifies CASSSVGGTQYF.

The gene calls are TRBV2 and TRBJ1-2; 10 bases align to TRBD1. V was pared by 2 bases and J by 2 bases, with 14 bases of the junction left unmatched. CDR3 size: 19 residues. The V gene's germline CDR1 is SNHLY and CDR2 FYNNEI. The CDR3 sequence is CASSEIKRTGGGRNYGYTF. In DNA, the CDR3 is TGTGCCAGCAGTGAAATCAAAAGGACAGGGGGGGGTAGAAACTATGGCTACACCTTC.

The chain couples TRBV5-1 to TRBJ2-1, with D unresolved. The CDR3 runs to 14 residues. CDR1 SGHRS and CDR2 YFSETQ come from the germline V gene. Trimming cost V 1 base and J 3 bases, with 8 bases left between them. The CDR3 bases are TGCGCCAGCAGCTTGACTACTGTCTACAATGAGCAGTTCTTC. It encodes CASSLTTVYNEQFF. Filled out from reference TRBV5-1 and TRBJ2-1, the complete variable domain reads KAGVTQTPRYLIKTRGQQVTLSCSPISGHRSVSWYQQTPGQGLQFLFEYFSETQRNKGNFPGRFSGRQFSNSRSEMNVSTLELGDSALYLCASSLTTVYNEQFFGPGTRLTVL.

This clone was counted a few times. In nucleotides, the CDR3 is TGTGCCAGCAGCTATGGACAGGGGGCCACTGAAGCTTTCTTT. The encoded protein is CASSYGQGATEAFF. V is TRBV5-6 and J is TRBJ1-1, with 11 bases matching TRBD1. Germline CDR1 and CDR2: SGHDT and YYEEEE. J was trimmed by 4 bases and V by 3 bases; bases with no gene match: 2. The CDR3 is 14 amino acids.

The chain recombines TRBV7-2 with TRBJ2-7; the D is unclear. The germline gives CDR1 SGHTA, CDR2 FQGNSA. The V and J ends lost 5 bases and 0 bases respectively, with 11 bases between them. CDR3 length: 14 residues. This chain's CDR3 is CASSLSRLSYEQYF. The CDR3 region has the DNA TGTGCCAGCAGCCTCTCGCGGCTCTCCTACGAGCAGTACTTC. Combining the CDR3 with reference TRBV7-2 and TRBJ2-7 gives the whole variable domain GAGVSQSPSNKVTEKGKDVELRCDPISGHTALYWYRQSLGQGLEFLIYFQGNSAPDKSGLPSDRFSAERTGGSVSTLTIQRTQQEDSAVYLCASSLSRLSYEQYFGPGTRLTVT.

The CDR3 region is CASSLVLAGTDTQYF. The CDR3 DNA sequence: TGTGCCAGCAGCTTGGTTCTAGCGGGCACAGATACGCAGTATTTT. The chain employs TRBV5-4 and TRBJ2-3, with 7 positions matching TRBD2. The CDR3 totals 15 residues. The ends lost 0 bases at V and 1 base at J; junction bases unmatched: 2. The germline V gene encodes CDR1 SGHNT and CDR2 YYREEE (reference sequence).

This chain uses TRBV11-2 with TRBJ2-7; D perhaps matches TRBD1 (6 bases). CDR1 and CDR2 (germline): SGHAT, FQNNGV. V was trimmed by 5 bases and J by 4 bases, leaving 15 bases between them. The CDR3 spans 14 residues. This CDR3 is CASSAPGQTYEQYF. In DNA form, the CDR3 reads TGTGCCAGCAGCGCCCCGGGACAAACATACGAGCAGTACTTC.